Presented here are 23 T cell receptor beta chains from one specimen sequenced in a study of blood T cells in healthy people across ages (dated by TCRdb to the mid-2010s). Receptors were amplified or captured by 5' RACE. Sequenced using an Illumina HiSeq 2500. A second PCR of roughly 7 to 11 cycles was performed with a sample-barcoded 5' primer and a J-beta primer mix. The raw public data were reprocessed by TCRdb itself: fastp quality trimming at Q25, MiXCR clonotype calling, in-frame beta chains only. Duplicate CDR3 protein sequences are folded into a single record with the most common DNA and genes. The sample contains around 1,500,000 distinct CDR3 sequences, roughly 27% of them found a single time. The ten biggest clones cover 6.5% to 8.5% of the sample. The sample consisted of blood. These receptors came from a young woman in good health.

J is TRBJ1-1 and V is TRBV6-2 or TRBV6-3; D is ambiguous. The V gene lost 7 bases and the J gene lost 4 bases, with 13 bases spanning the gap. There are 13 residues in the CDR3. Germline V gene lookup returns CDR1 MNHEY and CDR2 SVGEGT. The CDR3 is CASNNRWGTEAFF. The CDR3 region has the DNA TGTGCCAGCAATAACCGGTGGGGCACTGAAGCTTTCTTT.

The chain is built from TRBV7-2 and TRBJ2-5, with D possibly being TRBD1 or TRBD2 (5 bases each). The CDR3 sequence is 14 residues long. V was clipped by 5 bases and J by 6 bases, with 16 bases between them. Germline V CDR1 and CDR2: SGHTA, FQGNSA. The CDR3 nucleotides read TGTGCCAGCAGCGAAAGGTGGGGCGGGCAGACCCAGTACTTC. It yields the protein CASSERWGGQTQYF.

CDR3 sequence reads: CASRAAGGGARTDTQYF. The DNA for the CDR3 is TGTGCCAGCAGGGCCGCCGGCGGGGGGGCCAGGACAGATACGCAGTATTTT. V usage is TRBV6-1 and J usage is TRBJ2-3, with TRBD2 identical over 9 bases. The length of the CDR3 is 17 residues. V trimming: 6 bases; J trimming: 3 bases; junction bases outside the gene matches: 13. CDR1 MNHNS and CDR2 SASEGT come from the germline V gene.

The chain employs TRBV10-3 and TRBJ2-7; D might be TRBD1 (8 bases). CDR1 and CDR2 from the germline V gene are ENHRY and SYGVKD. The V end was cut by 6 bases, the J end by 5 bases, with 17 bases between. The CDR3 runs 14 residues. The CDR3 sequence: CAIRGGTGGNEQYF. CDR3 sequence (DNA): TGTGCCATCAGGGGGGGGACAGGAGGAAACGAGCAGTACTTC.

Concerning this clonotype: With a much larger clone just one base away, this may be a read error. The V gene is TRBV7-7, the J gene TRBJ2-3, with D unresolved. Germline V gives CDR1 SSHAT, CDR2 FNYEAQ (reference sequence). The CDR3 consists of 15 residues. The CDR3 nucleotides read TGTGCCAGCAACTTAGCACCAGACCCCACAGATACGCAGTATTTT. Translation gives CASNLAPDPTDTQYF.

This clonotype showed up many times. CDR3 region: CSLARVLETQYF. The CDR3 region has the DNA TGCAGCCTAGCGCGGGTACTAGAGACCCAGTACTTC. This chain links TRBV29-1 with TRBJ2-5; TRBD2 is a possible D gene (6 bases). Germline CDR1 and CDR2: SQVTM and ANQGSEA. V was clipped by 8 bases and J by 4 bases, with 14 bases between them. This CDR3 has 12 residues.

The chain uses TRBV20-1 and TRBJ2-1, with a weak D call TRBD2 (7 bases). The germline V and J ends were trimmed by 4 bases and 2 bases, with 15 bases remaining between them. This CDR3 has 15 amino acids. Per the germline V gene, CDR1 is DFQATT and CDR2 is SNEGSKA (reference sequence). The CDR3 protein is CSAKGGGFAYNEQFF. CDR3 DNA: TGCAGTGCTAAGGGGGGGGGGTTCGCCTACAATGAGCAGTTCTTC.

The rearrangement joins TRBV2 to TRBJ2-3; 8 positions agree with TRBD1. CDR1 SNHLY and CDR2 FYNNEI come from the germline V gene. V trimming: 8 bases; J trimming: 1 base; junction bases outside the gene matches: 11. The CDR3 covers 16 residues. CDR3 in amino acids: CASFQPRGRGTDTQYF. CDR3 nucleotides: TGTGCCAGCTTTCAACCCAGGGGGCGTGGCACAGATACGCAGTATTTT. The full variable domain, with the rest looked up from reference TRBV2 and TRBJ2-3, is EPEVTQTPSHQVTQMGQEVILRCVPISNHLYFYWYRQILGQKVEFLVSFYNNEISEKSEIFDDQFSVERPDGSNFTLKIRSTKLEDSAMYFCASFQPRGRGTDTQYFGPGTRLTVL.

As concerns this clonotype: It is likely a read error: a sequence one base away is far more abundant. The CDR3 coding sequence is TGCGCCAGCAGCTTGGGACAGGGGACATATACGCAGTATTTT. Protein: CASSLGQGTYTQYF. This chain uses TRBV5-1 with TRBJ2-3; TRBD1 aligns across 8 bases. Trimming removed 0 bases from V and 7 bases from J; junction bases left unmatched: 4. The CDR3 spans 14 residues. CDR1 is SGHRS and CDR2 is YFSETQ in the germline V gene.

This clonotype showed up many times. The chain combines TRBV5-1 with TRBJ2-7; weak D call: TRBD2 (8 bases). Trimming shortened V by 4 bases and J by 3 bases, and 26 bases separated the two germline ends. Per germline, CDR1 SGHRS and CDR2 YFSETQ. The CDR3 consists of 18 residues. CDR3 nucleotide sequence: TGCGCCAGCAGCAACGGACAGGCGGGGATAGCGGGACTCTACGAGCAGTACTTC. Translating gives CASSNGQAGIAGLYEQYF.

This clonotype was counted at least ten times. J is TRBJ2-7 and V is TRBV5-5; tentatively, D is TRBD1 (6 bases). CDR1 and CDR2 from the germline V gene are SGHKS and YYEKEE (reference sequence). The CDR3 loop spans 13 amino acids. V was cut by 0 bases and J by 5 bases, with 9 bases left in between. CDR3 nucleotide sequence: TGTGCCAGCAGCTTGGACAGGGTAGACGAGCAGTACTTC. Its translation: CASSLDRVDEQYF. Full variable domain (remainder filled in from reference TRBV5-5 and TRBJ2-7): DAGVTQSPTHLIKTRGQQVTLRCSPISGHKSVSWYQQVLGQGPQFIFQYYEKEERGRGNFPDRFSARQFPNYSSELNVNALLLGDSALYLCASSLDRVDEQYFGPGTRLTVT.

The V and J genes are TRBV20-1 and TRBJ2-1, with D possibly being TRBD1 (6 bases). V was trimmed by 5 bases and J by 10 bases, leaving 18 bases between them. The CDR3 spans 13 residues. Germline CDR1 and CDR2: DFQATT and SNEGSKA (reference sequence). The CDR3 DNA reads as TGCAGTGCTCGAGTGTCAGGGGTAGCCGAGCAGTTCTTC. Translating gives CSARVSGVAEQFF.

V gene TRBV7-9 combines with J gene TRBJ2-1; D not resolved. V lost 3 bases and J 4 bases, leaving 13 bases between the germline ends. The CDR3 covers 15 residues. Germline V gene sequence: CDR1 SEHNR, CDR2 FQNEAQ (reference sequence). CDR3 amino acids: CASSFLGATYNEQFF. The CDR3 bases are TGTGCCAGCAGCTTTTTAGGAGCGACATACAATGAGCAGTTCTTC.

The rearrangement links TRBV19 to TRBJ2-1, with 8 positions matching TRBD2. Trimming at V came to 5 bases and at J to 2 bases, leaving 5 bases not matched to a gene. The CDR3 spans 15 residues. Germline V gives CDR1 LNHDA, CDR2 SQIVND (reference sequence). The DNA for the CDR3 is TGTGCCAGTAGTGACCAGGGACTAGCCTACAATGAGCAGTTCTTC. This sequence encodes CASSDQGLAYNEQFF.

This clonotype has more than one count but fewer than ten. One end of the junction does not line up with germline, which may come from a read error. The rearrangement uses TRBV5-6 and TRBJ2-3; tentative D call: TRBD1 (6 bases). Germline lookup yields CDR1 SGHDT and CDR2 YYEEEE. The CDR3 loop spans 16 amino acids. The DNA for the CDR3 is TGTGCCAGCAGTGGGGAAACAGGGACGAGCACAGATGCGCAGTATTTT. Translating gives CASSGETGTSTDAQYF.

Only a few counts were recorded for this clonotype. The genes are TRBV7-2 and TRBJ2-5, with D possibly called TRBD1 or TRBD2 (7 bases each). This CDR3 is built from 19 residues. The germline CDR1 and CDR2 sequences are SGHTA and FQGNSA. Trimming pared 4 bases from V and 2 bases from J, leaving 26 bases between. This CDR3 is CASSYPLGGTAEMQETQYF. DNA of the CDR3: TGTGCCAGCAGCTACCCCTTGGGGGGGACAGCGGAAATGCAAGAGACCCAGTACTTC.

The table lists this clonotype with many counts. This sequence joins TRBV5-1 and TRBJ2-7, with TRBD1 matching over 9 bases. The CDR3 has 14 amino acids. Trimming took 6 bases from V and 7 from J; bases not matched to a gene: 11. In germline, CDR1 is SGHRS, CDR2 YFSETQ. Here the CDR3 reads CASKGGTGSLEQYF. The CDR3 DNA reads as TGCGCCAGCAAAGGGGGGACAGGGTCCCTGGAGCAGTACTTC. Full variable domain (missing parts from reference TRBV5-1 and TRBJ2-7): KAGVTQTPRYLIKTRGQQVTLSCSPISGHRSVSWYQQTPGQGLQFLFEYFSETQRNKGNFPGRFSGRQFSNSRSEMNVSTLELGDSALYLCASKGGTGSLEQYFGPGTRLTVT.

This chain uses TRBV3-1 with TRBJ2-1; 13 bases map to TRBD2. The CDR3 runs to 14 residues. V gave up 4 bases and J gave up 15 bases; unmatched junction bases: 9. Germline V CDR1 and CDR2: LGHDT, YNNKEL (reference sequence). CDR3 bases: TGTGCCAGCAGCCCGGGGACTAGCGGGAATAACCTGTTCTTC. Translation gives CASSPGTSGNNLFF.

In its sample, this clonotype was seen many times. The chain links TRBV29-1 to TRBJ2-1; D is perhaps TRBD2 (6 bases). The V and J ends lost 7 bases and 4 bases respectively, with 11 bases between them. Looked up from germline, CDR1 is SQVTM and CDR2 is ANQGSEA. CDR3 size: 12 residues. CDR3 sequence (DNA): TGCAGCGCAGGGACTTCTTACAATGAGCAGTTCTTC. Its translation: CSAGTSYNEQFF.

The rearrangement links TRBV12-3 or TRBV12-4 to TRBJ1-5, with D possibly being TRBD1 (5 bases). Trimming pared 8 bases from V and 3 bases from J, leaving 11 bases between. This CDR3 is built from 13 residues. CDR3 bases: TGTGCCAGCCAGGGTCGGGACAATCAGCCCCAGCATTTT. This codes for CASQGRDNQPQHF.

This clonotype showed up many times. The gene calls are TRBV12-3 or TRBV12-4 and TRBJ2-1; 8 nucleotides agree with TRBD2. CDR3 length equals 15 residues. V gave up 6 bases and J gave up 2 bases; unmatched junction bases: 6. CDR3 amino acids: CASSVAGSTYNEQFF. The CDR3 DNA is TGTGCCAGCAGCGTAGCGGGAAGCACCTACAATGAGCAGTTCTTC.

V and J are TRBV9 and TRBJ2-7; 12 bases line up with TRBD2. This CDR3 contains 16 residues. Germline CDR1 SGDLS, CDR2 YYNGEE. Trimming removed 0 bases from V and 2 bases from J; junction bases left unmatched: 3. The chain's CDR3 is CASSVAASGGAYEQYF. CDR3 bases: TGTGCCAGCAGCGTAGCGGCTAGCGGGGGGGCCTACGAGCAGTACTTC. The full variable domain, in which reference TRBV9 and TRBJ2-7 provide the parts outside the CDR3, is DSGVTQTPKHLITATGQRVTLRCSPRSGDLSVYWYQQSLDQGLQFLIQYYNGEERAKGNILERFSAQQFPDLHSELNLSSLELGDSALYFCASSVAASGGAYEQYFGPGTRLTVT.

This clonotype was observed a few times. The chain is built from TRBV3-1 and TRBJ2-1; D uncertain. The CDR3 runs 11 residues. From germline, CDR1 is LGHDT and CDR2 YNNKEL (reference sequence). The V end was cut by 5 bases, the J end by 10 bases, with 9 bases between. CDR3 protein: CASSDILEQFF. CDR3 coding DNA: TGTGCCAGCAGCGACATTCTAGAGCAGTTCTTC.